A single sample is the source of the 14 T cell receptor beta chains below, sequenced in a study of T-cell memory formation after mild COVID-19. TCRdb independently ran MiXCR on the 5' RACE reads; one entry per CDR3 protein. Of a few hundred thousand distinct CDR3 sequences in the sample, about a fifth were seen once. The sample was PBMCs or a T cell subset sorted from them (not recorded which). The receptors come from an adult woman who had mild COVID-19 (a few samples of this study predate the infection). Cell type and time point are not known.

This clonotype was seen more than once but under ten times. The J gene is TRBJ1-4, the V gene TRBV7-2; D unclear. CDR3 length equals 15 residues. The V end was cut by 5 bases, the J end by 0 bases, with 10 bases between. The germline V gene has CDR1 SGHTA and CDR2 FQGNSA. In nucleotides, the CDR3 is TGTGCCAGCAGCCTGGAAATTTCAACTAATGAAAAACTGTTTTTT. It yields the protein CASSLEISTNEKLFF.

This clonotype appeared a few times. The chain has TRBV5-6 and TRBJ2-5; no clear D gene. V shed 6 bases and J shed 4 bases, with 16 bases lying between them. The germline CDR1 and CDR2 sequences are SGHDT and YYEEEE. The CDR3 is 14 amino acids. The DNA of the CDR3 is TGTGCCAGCAACCACCGACTTGGGGTAGAGACCCAGTACTTC. This encodes CASNHRLGVETQYF.

This chain connects TRBV5-1 to TRBJ2-7, with 10 bases that match TRBD1. There are 15 residues in the CDR3. Germline V gene lookup returns CDR1 SGHRS and CDR2 YFSETQ. Trimming cost V 4 bases and J 9 bases; bases outside gene matches: 13. CDR3 nucleotide sequence: TGCGCCAGCAGCCGCTCCGGGACAGGGGAGAGGGGGCAGTACTTC. Encoded protein: CASSRSGTGERGQYF.

This clonotype occurred a few times. The chain is built from TRBV21-1 and TRBJ1-1; no check of the table's D call, TRBD1, against the DNA was made. TRBV21-1 is recorded as a pseudogene. The CDR3 is made up of 13 amino acids. The CDR3 protein is CASSNQRTAEAFF. The CDR3 coding sequence is TGTGCCAGCAGCAACCAGAGGACAGCAGAAGCTTTCTTT.

This clonotype was observed many times. The V gene is TRBV5-1, the J gene TRBJ2-1; 9 positions match TRBD1. Germline V gene lookup returns CDR1 SGHRS and CDR2 YFSETQ. This CDR3 comprises 17 residues. V lost 4 bases to trimming and J lost 2 bases; unmatched junction nucleotides: 10. The CDR3 loop is CASSPFRTGEAYNEQFF. The CDR3 coding sequence is TGCGCCAGCAGCCCCTTCCGGACAGGGGAGGCCTACAATGAGCAGTTCTTC.

V gene TRBV6-2 or TRBV6-3 combines with J gene TRBJ2-2; D unclear. From germline, CDR1 is MNHEY and CDR2 SVGEGT. V lost 7 bases to trimming and J lost 6 bases, with 12 bases between them. The CDR3 contains 13 residues. The CDR3 DNA reads TGTGCCAGCACCGGACCCCCCCCCGGGGAGCTGTTTTTT. The encoded protein is CASTGPPPGELFF.

This clonotype was found a few times. This chain connects TRBV6-6 to TRBJ2-7; D is unresolved. V was clipped by 2 bases and J by 0 bases, with 8 bases between them. The CDR3 is 14 residues long. Germline V lookup: CDR1 MNHNY, CDR2 SVGAGI (reference sequence). DNA of the CDR3: TGTGCCAGCAGTTACGCGGCTTCCTCCTACGAGCAGTACTTC. Translating it yields CASSYAASSYEQYF.

This clonotype was seen at least ten times. The chain has TRBV12-3 or TRBV12-4 and TRBJ2-1; 7 bases map to TRBD2. V shed 3 bases, J shed 3 bases, and the junction held 8 bases outside the gene matches. The CDR3 is 16 residues long. This CDR3 reads CASSFLAGVGYNEQFF. CDR3 DNA sequence: TGTGCCAGCAGTTTTCTCGCGGGAGTGGGCTACAATGAGCAGTTCTTC.

This clonotype came up many times. V and J are TRBV12-3 or TRBV12-4 and TRBJ1-6; TRBD1 agrees at 9 bases. This CDR3 is built from 14 residues. The junction had 4 bases not matched to a gene; V was cut back by 6 bases and J by 7 bases. CDR3 coding DNA: TGTGCCAGCAGCTCGGGACAGGGAAATTCACCCCTCCACTTT. The encoded protein is CASSSGQGNSPLHF.

The rearrangement joins TRBV5-5 to TRBJ1-2; the match to TRBD1 covers 12 bases. Trimming cost V 4 bases and J 7 bases; bases outside gene matches: 8. CDR3 length: 15 residues. Looked up from germline, CDR1 is SGHKS and CDR2 is YYEKEE (reference sequence). The CDR3 region is CASSRAGQGAGGYTF. The CDR3 region has the DNA TGTGCCAGCAGCCGAGCGGGACAGGGGGCCGGTGGCTACACCTTC.

This clonotype appeared a few times. The chain employs TRBV6-6 and TRBJ1-1; 7 positions agree with TRBD1. J gave up 3 bases and V 0 bases, and 4 bases lay outside the gene matches. The CDR3 totals 15 residues. The germline gives CDR1 MNHNY, CDR2 SVGAGI (reference sequence). The CDR3: CASSYSRTGHTEAFF. CDR3 bases: TGTGCCAGCAGTTACTCGAGGACAGGACACACTGAAGCTTTCTTT.

The chain couples TRBV4-1 to TRBJ1-6; D remains ambiguous. The CDR3 sequence is 14 residues long. With 3 bases removed from V and 8 bases from J, the gap between germline ends came to 11 bases. The germline V gene encodes CDR1 MGHRA and CDR2 YSYEKL. CDR3 sequence: CASSHTKEDSPLHF. The CDR3 DNA reads as TGCGCCAGCAGCCACACAAAGGAAGATTCACCCCTCCACTTT.

The sample holds a few counts of this clonotype. The chain recombines TRBV30 with TRBJ2-7; D is uncertain. CDR1 and CDR2 (germline): GTSNPN, SVGIG (reference sequence). V was pared by 1 base and J by 3 bases, with 7 bases between. The length of the CDR3 is 12 residues. The CDR3 sequence: CAWSELNYEQYF. CDR3 nucleotides: TGTGCCTGGAGTGAACTAAACTACGAGCAGTACTTC.

The chain combines TRBV7-2 with TRBJ1-5; 10 bases align to TRBD1. CDR1 and CDR2 from the germline V gene are SGHTA and FQGNSA. The CDR3 covers 17 residues. V shed 3 bases and J 4 bases; nucleotides not matched to a gene: 9. This CDR3 is CASSFIPDRGPNQPQHF. In nucleotides, the CDR3 is TGTGCCAGCAGCTTTATCCCTGACAGGGGGCCGAATCAGCCCCAGCATTTT.